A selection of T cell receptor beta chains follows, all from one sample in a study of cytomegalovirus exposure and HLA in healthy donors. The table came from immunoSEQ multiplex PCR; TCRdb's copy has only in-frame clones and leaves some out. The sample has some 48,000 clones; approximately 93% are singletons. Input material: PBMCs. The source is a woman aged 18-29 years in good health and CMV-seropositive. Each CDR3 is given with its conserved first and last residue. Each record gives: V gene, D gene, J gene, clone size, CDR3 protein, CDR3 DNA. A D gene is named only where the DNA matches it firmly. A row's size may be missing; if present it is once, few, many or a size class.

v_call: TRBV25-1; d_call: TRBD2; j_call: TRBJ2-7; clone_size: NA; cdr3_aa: CASSEPGLGDNEQYF; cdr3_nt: TGTGCCAGCAGTGAACCGGGACTAGGGGATAACGAGCAGTACTTC
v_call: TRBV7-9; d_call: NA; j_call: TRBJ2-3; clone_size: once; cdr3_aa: CASSAGTGEHADTQYF; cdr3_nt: TGTGCCAGCAGCGCTGGAACGGGAGAGCATGCAGATACGCAGTATTTT
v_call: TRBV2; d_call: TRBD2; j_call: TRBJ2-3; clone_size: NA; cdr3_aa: CASSLSGQFTDTQYF; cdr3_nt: TGTGCCAGCAGCCTTAGCGGGCAATTCACAGATACGCAGTATTTT
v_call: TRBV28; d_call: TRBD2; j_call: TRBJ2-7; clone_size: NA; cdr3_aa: CASSLGLAGLSSYEQYF; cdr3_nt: TGTGCCAGCAGCCTGGGACTAGCGGGCCTCAGCTCCTACGAGCAGTACTTC
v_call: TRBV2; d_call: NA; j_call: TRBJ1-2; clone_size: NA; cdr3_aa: CASSASQGGYTF; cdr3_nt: TGTGCCAGCAGTGCGAGCCAGGGGGGCTACACCTTC
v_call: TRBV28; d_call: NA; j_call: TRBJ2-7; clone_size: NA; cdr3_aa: CASSFRAQNLYEQYF; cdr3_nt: TGTGCCAGCAGTTTCAGGGCTCAAAACCTCTACGAGCAGTACTTC
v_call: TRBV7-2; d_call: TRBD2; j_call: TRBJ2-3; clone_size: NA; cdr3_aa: CASSPSLAGGPGTDTQYF; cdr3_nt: TGTGCCAGCAGCCCCTCTTTAGCGGGAGGGCCTGGCACAGATACGCAGTATTTT
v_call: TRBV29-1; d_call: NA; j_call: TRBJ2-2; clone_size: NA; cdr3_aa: CSVDTGFLNTGELFF; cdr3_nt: TGCAGCGTTGATACAGGATTCCTTAACACCGGGGAGCTGTTTTTT
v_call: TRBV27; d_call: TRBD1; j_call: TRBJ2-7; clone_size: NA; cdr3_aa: CASSFIGQGSEQYF; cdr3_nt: TGTGCCAGCAGTTTCATCGGACAGGGCAGCGAGCAGTACTTC
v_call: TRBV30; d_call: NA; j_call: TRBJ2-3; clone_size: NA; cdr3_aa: CASQPVRGEADTQYF; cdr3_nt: TGTGCCTCCCAACCGGTCAGGGGAGAAGCAGATACGCAGTATTTT
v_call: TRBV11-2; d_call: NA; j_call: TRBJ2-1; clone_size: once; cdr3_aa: CASSLERYNEQFF; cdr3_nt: TGTGCCAGCAGCTTAGAGAGGTACAATGAGCAGTTCTTC
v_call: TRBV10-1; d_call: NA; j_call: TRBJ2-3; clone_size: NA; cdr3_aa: CASSESGDVDTQYF; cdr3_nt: TGCGCCAGCAGTGAGTCAGGGGATGTAGATACGCAGTATTTT
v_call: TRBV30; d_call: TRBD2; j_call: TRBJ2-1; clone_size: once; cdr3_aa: CACTGTSGRAGYNEQFF; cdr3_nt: TGTGCCTGTACCGGGACTAGCGGGAGGGCCGGGTACAATGAGCAGTTCTTC
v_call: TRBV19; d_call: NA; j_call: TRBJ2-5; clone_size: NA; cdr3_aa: CASKLQGQETQYF; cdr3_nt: TGTGCCAGTAAGCTACAGGGACAAGAGACCCAGTACTTC
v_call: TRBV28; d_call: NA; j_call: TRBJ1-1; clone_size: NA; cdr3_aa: CASSLPTPNTEAFF; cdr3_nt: TGTGCCAGCAGTTTGCCGACACCGAACACTGAAGCTTTCTTT
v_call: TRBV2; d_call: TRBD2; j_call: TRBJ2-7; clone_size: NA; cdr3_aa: CASTVRTSADHEQYF; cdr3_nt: TGTGCCAGCACTGTAAGGACTAGCGCAGATCACGAGCAGTACTTC
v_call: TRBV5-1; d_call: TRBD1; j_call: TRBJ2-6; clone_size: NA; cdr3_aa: CASSPSRDRGSGANVLTF; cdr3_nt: TGCGCCAGCAGCCCGTCCCGGGACAGGGGGTCTGGGGCCAACGTCCTGACTTTC
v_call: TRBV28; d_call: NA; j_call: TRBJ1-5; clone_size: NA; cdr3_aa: CASSPTTGSPGQPQHF; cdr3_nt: TGTGCCAGCAGTCCTACTACAGGGAGCCCCGGTCAGCCCCAGCATTTT
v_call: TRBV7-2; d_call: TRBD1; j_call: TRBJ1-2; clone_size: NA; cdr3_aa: CASSLIPPRTGGLFNYTF; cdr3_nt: TGTGCCAGCAGCTTAATCCCCCCTCGGACAGGGGGTCTTTTTAACTACACCTTC
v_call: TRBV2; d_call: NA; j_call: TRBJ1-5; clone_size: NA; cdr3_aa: CASSEDVQGNQPQHF; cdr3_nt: TGTGCCAGCAGTGAAGACGTACAGGGCAATCAGCCCCAGCATTTT
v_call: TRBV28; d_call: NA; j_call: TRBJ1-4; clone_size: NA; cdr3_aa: CASSYYAVEKLFF; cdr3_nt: TGTGCCAGCAGTTATTATGCGGTCGAAAAACTGTTTTTT
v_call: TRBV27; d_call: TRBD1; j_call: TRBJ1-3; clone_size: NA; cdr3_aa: CASSTGTGGNTIYF; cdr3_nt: TGTGCCAGCAGTACAGGGACAGGGGGAAACACCATATATTTT
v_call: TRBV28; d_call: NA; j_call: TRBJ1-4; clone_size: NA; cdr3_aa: CASSSGGSREKLFF; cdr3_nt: TGTGCCAGCAGCTCAGGAGGGTCGAGAGAAAAACTGTTTTTT
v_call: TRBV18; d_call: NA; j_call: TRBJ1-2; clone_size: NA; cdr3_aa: CASSQRAGDYGYTF; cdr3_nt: TGTGCCAGCTCCCAGAGGGCCGGAGACTATGGCTACACCTTC
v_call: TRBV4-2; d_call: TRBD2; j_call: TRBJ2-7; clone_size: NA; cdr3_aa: CASSQGGLAEYEQYF; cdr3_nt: TGTGCCAGCAGCCAGGGCGGACTAGCAGAATACGAGCAGTACTTC
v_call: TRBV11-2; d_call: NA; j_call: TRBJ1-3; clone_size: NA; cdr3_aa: CASSPVSGNTIYF; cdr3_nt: TGTGCCAGCAGCCCGGTCTCTGGAAACACCATATATTTT
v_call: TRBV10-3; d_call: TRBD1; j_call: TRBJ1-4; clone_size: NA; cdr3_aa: CATRGTTGPNEKLFF; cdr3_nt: TGTGCCACCCGAGGGACGACAGGGCCCAATGAAAAACTGTTTTTT
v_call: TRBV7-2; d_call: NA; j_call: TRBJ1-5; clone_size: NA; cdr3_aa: CASTLFAGSDQPQHF; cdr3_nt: TGTGCCAGCACCCTATTTGCAGGGTCGGATCAGCCCCAGCATTTT
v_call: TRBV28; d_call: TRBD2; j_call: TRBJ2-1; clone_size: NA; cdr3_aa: CASSLGGTRRYNEQFF; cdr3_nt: TGTGCCAGCAGTTTAGGGGGGACTAGACGCTACAATGAGCAGTTCTTC
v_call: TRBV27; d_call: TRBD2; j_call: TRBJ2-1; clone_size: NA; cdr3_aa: CASSFSGTPYNEQFF; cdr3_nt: TGTGCCAGCAGTTTTAGCGGGACCCCCTACAATGAGCAGTTCTTC
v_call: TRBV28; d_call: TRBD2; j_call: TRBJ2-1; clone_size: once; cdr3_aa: CASSLLAGVDEQFF; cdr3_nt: TGTGCCAGCAGTTTACTAGCGGGAGTGGATGAGCAGTTCTTC
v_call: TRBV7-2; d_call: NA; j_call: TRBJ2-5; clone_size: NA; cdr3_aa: CASSWSEETQYF; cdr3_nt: TGTGCCAGCAGCTGGAGTGAAGAGACCCAGTACTTC
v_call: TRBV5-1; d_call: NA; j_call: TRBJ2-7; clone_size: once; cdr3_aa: CASSFSGEQYF; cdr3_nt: TGCGCCAGCAGCTTCTCGGGCGAGCAGTACTTC
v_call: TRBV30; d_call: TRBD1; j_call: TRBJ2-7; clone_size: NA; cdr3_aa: CAWSAGQGRNEQYF; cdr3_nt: TGTGCCTGGAGCGCAGGACAGGGGAGGAACGAGCAGTACTTC
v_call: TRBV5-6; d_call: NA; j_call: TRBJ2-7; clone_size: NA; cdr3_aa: CASSLTPTLLEQYF; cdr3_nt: TGTGCCAGCAGCTTGACTCCCACCCTGCTCGAGCAGTACTTC
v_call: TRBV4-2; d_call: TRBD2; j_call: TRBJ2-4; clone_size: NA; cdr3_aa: CASSQERHRGLLAGGPGDKNIQYF; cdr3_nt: TGTGCCAGCAGCCAAGAACGACACAGGGGCCTACTAGCGGGAGGGCCGGGAGACAAAAACATTCAGTACTTC
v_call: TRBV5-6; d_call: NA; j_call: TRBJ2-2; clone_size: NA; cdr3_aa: CASSLGVRTVVTGELFF; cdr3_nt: TGTGCCAGCAGCTTAGGTGTCAGGACAGTCGTCACCGGGGAGCTGTTTTTT
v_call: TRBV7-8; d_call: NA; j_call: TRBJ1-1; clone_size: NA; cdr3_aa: CASSLRAMNTEAFF; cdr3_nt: TGTGCCAGCAGCCTCAGGGCTATGAACACTGAAGCTTTCTTT
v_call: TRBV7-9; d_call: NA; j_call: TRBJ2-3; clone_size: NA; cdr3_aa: CASSLVVLEGHTDTQYF; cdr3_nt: TGTGCCAGCAGCTTAGTGGTGTTAGAGGGACACACAGATACGCAGTATTTT
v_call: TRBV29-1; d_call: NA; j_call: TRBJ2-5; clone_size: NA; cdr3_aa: CSVRSLAETQYF; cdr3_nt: TGCAGCGTTCGTTCCTTAGCGGAGACCCAGTACTTC
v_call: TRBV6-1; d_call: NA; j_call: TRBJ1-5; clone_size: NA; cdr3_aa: CASSGPGESQPQHF; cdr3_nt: TGTGCCAGCAGCGGCCCAGGGGAGTCTCAGCCCCAGCATTTT
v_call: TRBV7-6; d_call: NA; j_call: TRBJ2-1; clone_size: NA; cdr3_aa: CASSTRPPSHTIEQFF; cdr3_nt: TGTGCCAGCAGTACCCGTCCCCCTTCACATACAATAGAGCAGTTCTTC
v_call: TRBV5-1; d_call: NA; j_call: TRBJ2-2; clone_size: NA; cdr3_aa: CASSSGRGPAGELFF; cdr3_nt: TGCGCCAGCAGCTCGGGGCGGGGTCCCGCCGGGGAGCTGTTTTTT
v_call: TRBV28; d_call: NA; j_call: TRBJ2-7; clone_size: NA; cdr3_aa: CASTQGGIQLPQTYEQYF; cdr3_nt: TGTGCCAGCACCCAAGGAGGGATCCAGCTCCCTCAGACCTACGAGCAGTACTTC
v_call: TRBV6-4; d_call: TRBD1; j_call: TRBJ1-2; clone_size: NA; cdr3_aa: CASSETGGVNYGYTF; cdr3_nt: TGTGCCAGCAGTGAGACAGGGGGCGTCAACTATGGCTACACCTTC
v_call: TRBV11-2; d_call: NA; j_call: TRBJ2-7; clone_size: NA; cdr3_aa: CASSLGPDSYEQYF; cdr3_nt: TGTGCCAGCAGCTTAGGTCCCGACAGCTACGAGCAGTACTTC
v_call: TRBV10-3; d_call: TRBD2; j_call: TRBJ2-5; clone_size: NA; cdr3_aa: CATKREGREETQYF; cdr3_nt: TGTGCCACGAAGCGGGAGGGCAGGGAAGAGACCCAGTACTTC
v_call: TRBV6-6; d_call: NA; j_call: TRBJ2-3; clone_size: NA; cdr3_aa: CASSYTSETTDTQYF; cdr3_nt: TGTGCCAGCAGTTACACGTCAGAAACCACAGATACGCAGTATTTT